The 9 T cell receptor beta chains in this list originate from one sample, sequenced in a study of blood T cell repertoires in COVID-19. Profiled with immunoSEQ multiplex PCR; TCRdb holds only in-frame clones, not every one. Of 160,000 or so clones in the sample, roughly 77% are singletons; the top ten hold approximately 7%. Sequencing used peripheral blood. The origin of the receptors is a man aged 65-85 years with active or convalescent COVID-19.

This clone came up many times. The chain is built from TRBV29-1 and TRBJ2-7; maybe TRBD2 (6 bases). V was trimmed by 5 bases and J by 7 bases, leaving 24 bases between them. This CDR3 is 15 amino acids long. Per germline, CDR1 SQVTM and CDR2 ANQGSEA. In DNA form, the CDR3 reads TGCAGCGTTAGCCTACTAGCAGAACCCTCTTCTGAGCAGTACTTC. Translated: CSVSLLAEPSSEQYF.

The rearrangement uses TRBV5-8 and TRBJ2-3; the match to TRBD1 covers 11 bases. V lost 0 bases to trimming and J lost 4 bases; unmatched junction nucleotides: 1. The CDR3 has 15 residues. The germline gives CDR1 SGHTS, CDR2 YDEGEE. CDR3: CASSLGTGGADTQYF. In DNA form, the CDR3 reads TGTGCCAGCAGCTTGGGGACAGGGGGCGCAGATACGCAGTATTTT.

The V and J genes are TRBV9 and TRBJ2-1; 7 bases are shared with TRBD2. With V trimmed by 1 base and J by 4 bases, 8 bases remained unmatched. The CDR3 sequence is 16 residues long. Per germline, CDR1 SGDLS and CDR2 YYNGEE. This chain's CDR3 is CASSVYGSGTYNEQFF. The CDR3 DNA sequence: TGTGCCAGCAGCGTATACGGCAGCGGGACTTACAATGAGCAGTTCTTC.

The genes are TRBV6-5 and TRBJ1-5; 8 nucleotides line up with TRBD1. CDR1 MNHEY and CDR2 SVGAGI come from the germline V gene. The CDR3 loop spans 14 amino acids. Trimming took 8 bases from V and 11 from J; bases not matched to a gene: 14. The CDR3 bases are TGTGCCAGCGATCCCGGACAGGGCATGAGGACCCAGCATTTT. Its translation: CASDPGQGMRTQHF.

CDR3 sequence (DNA): TGCAGCGTGCAACGGGACAGGGCCTACAATGAGCAGTTCTTC. This encodes CSVQRDRAYNEQFF. The rearrangement uses TRBV29-1 and TRBJ2-1; 9 nucleotides agree with TRBD1. This CDR3 contains 14 residues. V lost 6 bases and J lost 2; bases outside the gene matches: 5. The germline CDR1 and CDR2 sequences are SQVTM and ANQGSEA.

The chain couples TRBV5-1 to TRBJ2-7; tentatively, D is TRBD1 (5 bases). This CDR3 comprises 14 residues. The germline V gene encodes CDR1 SGHRS and CDR2 YFSETQ. V lost 2 bases and J lost 3, with 12 bases in between. The CDR3 spells CASSLGAMSYEQYF. CDR3 nucleotides: TGCGCCAGCAGCTTAGGGGCCATGAGCTACGAGCAGTACTTC.

On this clone itself: A much larger clone lies one base from this, so it may be a read error. This specimen includes other DNA sequences encoding the same CDR3. The chain has TRBV3-1 (or the pseudogene TRBV3-2) and TRBJ2-1, with 10 bases fitting TRBD2. This CDR3 comprises 15 residues. Germline V gene sequence: CDR1 LGHDT, CDR2 YNNKEL (reference sequence). V dropped 4 bases and J dropped 3; count of bases not matched to a gene: 3. CDR3 nucleotide sequence: TGTGCCAGCAGCCTTAGCGGGGGGCACTACAATGAGCAGTTCTTC. Amino acid sequence: CASSLSGGHYNEQFF.

To note about this clone: In the same sample, other DNA sequences code for this CDR3. The chain couples TRBV18 to TRBJ1-1; 8 bases match TRBD1. This CDR3 spans 13 amino acids. The junction had 2 bases not matched to a gene; V was cut back by 3 bases and J by 5 bases. Germline V gene data show CDR1 as KGHSH and CDR2 as LQKENI. Here the CDR3 DNA reads TGTGCCAGCTCACCGGACAGGGTAACTGAAGCTTTCTTT. As protein: CASSPDRVTEAFF.

This clone appeared once. The gene calls are TRBV30 and TRBJ1-4, with 8 bases that match TRBD1. Trimming removed 4 bases from V and 3 bases from J; junction bases left unmatched: 4. Germline V gene data show CDR1 as GTSNPN and CDR2 as SVGIG (reference sequence). The length of the CDR3 is 14 residues. CDR3 bases: TGTGCCTGGAATTACAGGGGGGCTAATGAAAAACTGTTTTTT. This sequence encodes CAWNYRGANEKLFF.